This T cell receptor beta chain appears in the sequencing data of a study of cytomegalovirus exposure and HLA in healthy donors (dated by TCRdb to about 2017). Looking at the study overall: The approximately 710 repertoires of the first cohort and the roughly 120 validation repertoires were produced on the same platform, according to a later analysis. The study aimed to test whether signatures of past pathogen exposure could be identified by cataloging public T cell receptors. In addition to the first cohort of 666 subjects, a separate validation cohort of 120 different subjects was used. To predict cytomegalovirus infection status, the study combined high-throughput TCR immunosequencing, statistical association of individual TCRs with disease status, and machine learning.

This clone was seen ten or more times. No cognate antigen has been identified for it. Per-nucleotide qualities are absent, and no much larger clonotype sits a single base away. V is pared back by 4 bases and J by 5 bases, with 15 bases lying between the germline termini. From the cysteine through the phenylalanine, the CDR3 covers 15 amino acids. Of all the DNA, just the CDR3 is kept, 45 bases in frame from base 1. The germline V gene encodes CDR1 SGHDN and CDR2 FVKESK. The study at large found these results: A few of the identified cytomegalovirus-associated TCR beta chains were confirmed in vitro to be specific for cytomegalovirus antigens. A later analysis lacked HLA typing for the validation cohort, so it scored co-occurrence in that cohort across all 110 or so repertoires. In the study, 150 to 200 TCR beta chains were listed as associated with cytomegalovirus. In a later analysis, TCRs clustered in the first cohort were found to also tend to co-occur in the 130 or so validation repertoires, with about 93% of cluster scores above 0. The classifier was reported to diagnose cytomegalovirus status with high specificity and sensitivity in both the original and validation cohorts. The authors suggested that the approach could potentially be extended to other disease states and immunological phenotypes. While some public TCRs were present in many individuals, most TCR sequences turned up only very rarely across donors.

Receptor amplification or capture employed the immunoSEQ multiplex PCR assay. In the source study's methods: A statistical classification framework was built for diagnosing cytomegalovirus status from the catalog of TCR beta chain sequences. The clones in this table, taken by TCRdb from immuneACCESS, are in-frame only. Not every clone is retained; where verified, under half of the shortfall comes from an unresolved V gene, and the cause of the rest is unknown. V, J and clone size derive from that table, while D and trimming were established from the DNA sequence. Within this sample are under 300,000 clones, with about 86% of them counted one time only. Around 1.2% of the sample is held by the ten biggest clonotypes. The donors belonged to the validation cohort of about 110 subjects, which was separate from the approximately 660-subject first cohort.

Recombination connected TRBV14 to TRBJ2-1, and TRBD2 may be the D gene, going by 6 matching bases. This TCR was recovered from a woman aged 30 to 39 in good health and CMV-seropositive. The sequenced sample consisted of PBMCs. The encoded CDR3 is CASSLRDSYNNEQFF. The DNA sequence is given as TGTGCCAGCAGCCTCCGGGACTCATATAACAATGAGCAGTTCTTC.